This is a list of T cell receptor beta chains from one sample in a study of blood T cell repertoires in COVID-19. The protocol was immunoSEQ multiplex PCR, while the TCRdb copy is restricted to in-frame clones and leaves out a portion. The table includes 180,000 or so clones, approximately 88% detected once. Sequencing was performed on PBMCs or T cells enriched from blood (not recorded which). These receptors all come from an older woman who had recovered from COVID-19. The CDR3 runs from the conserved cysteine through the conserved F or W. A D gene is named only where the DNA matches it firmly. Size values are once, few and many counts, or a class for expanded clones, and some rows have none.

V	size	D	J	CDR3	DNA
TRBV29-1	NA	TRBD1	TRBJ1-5	CSASTGEGQPQHF	TGCAGCGCCTCGACAGGGGAAGGCCAGCCCCAGCATTTT
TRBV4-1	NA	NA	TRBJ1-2	CASSQPSPGLYGYTF	TGCGCCAGCAGCCAGCCCTCCCCGGGGTTGTATGGCTACACCTTC
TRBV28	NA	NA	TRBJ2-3	CASSWALPMSQSTDTQYF	TGTGCCAGCAGTTGGGCATTGCCGATGAGCCAAAGCACAGATACGCAGTATTTT
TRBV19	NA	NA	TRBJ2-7	CASSIYGGFGEQYF	TGTGCCAGTAGTATATATGGGGGGTTCGGCGAGCAGTACTTC
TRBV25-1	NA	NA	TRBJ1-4	CASSRGSEKLFF	TGTGCCAGCAGTCGTGGGAGTGAAAAACTGTTTTTT
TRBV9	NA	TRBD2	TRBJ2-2	CASSATSGGGTGELFF	TGTGCCAGCAGCGCTACTAGCGGGGGAGGCACCGGGGAGCTGTTTTTT
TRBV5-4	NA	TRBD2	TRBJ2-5	CASSWGGLAGQETQYF	TGTGCCAGCAGCTGGGGGGGGCTAGCGGGTCAAGAGACCCAGTACTTC
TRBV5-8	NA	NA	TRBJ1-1	CASSPRTRVNTEAFF	TGTGCCAGCAGCCCGAGGACCAGGGTGAACACTGAAGCTTTCTTT
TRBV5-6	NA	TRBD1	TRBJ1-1	CASSWGTAEAFF	TGTGCCAGCAGCTGGGGGACAGCGGAAGCTTTCTTT
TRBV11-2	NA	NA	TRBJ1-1	CASSLRGREAFF	TGTGCCAGCAGTCTTAGGGGAAGGGAAGCTTTCTTT
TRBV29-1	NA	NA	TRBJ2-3	CSVEVRASTDTQYF	TGCAGCGTTGAAGTGCGGGCGAGCACAGATACGCAGTATTTT
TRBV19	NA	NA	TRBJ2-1	CASSMMWEPFEQFF	TGTGCCAGTAGTATGATGTGGGAGCCTTTTGAGCAGTTCTTC
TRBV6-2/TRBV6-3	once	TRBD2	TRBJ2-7	CASSALAGAGNEQYF	TGTGCCAGCAGTGCACTAGCGGGAGCGGGTAACGAGCAGTACTTC
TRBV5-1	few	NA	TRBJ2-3	CASSLRFGDTQYF	TGCGCCAGCAGCCTACGTTTCGGAGATACGCAGTATTTT
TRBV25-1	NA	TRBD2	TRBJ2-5	CASSEYAGGQETQYF	TGTGCCAGCAGTGAATATGCGGGAGGGCAAGAGACCCAGTACTTC
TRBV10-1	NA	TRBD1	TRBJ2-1	CASSVGTAYNEQFF	TGCGCCAGCAGTGTAGGGACAGCCTACAATGAGCAGTTCTTC
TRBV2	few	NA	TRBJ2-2	CASRGLGELFF	TGTGCCAGCAGGGGGCTCGGGGAGCTGTTTTTT
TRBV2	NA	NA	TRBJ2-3	CASSDRGFTDTQYF	TGTGCCAGCAGTGACCGGGGGTTCACAGATACGCAGTATTTT
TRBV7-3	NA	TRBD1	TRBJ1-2	CASSRTGGSYGYTF	TGTGCCAGCAGCCGGACAGGGGGAAGCTATGGCTACACCTTC
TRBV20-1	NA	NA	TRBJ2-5	CSARIRETQYF	TGCAGTGCGAGGATTCGGGAGACCCAGTACTTC
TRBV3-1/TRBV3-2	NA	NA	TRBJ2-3	CASGEGSTDTQYF	TGTGCCAGCGGAGAGGGTTCCACAGATACGCAGTATTTT
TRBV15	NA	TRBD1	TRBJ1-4	CATSLSTGPNEKLFF	TGTGCCACCAGCCTATCGACAGGGCCTAATGAAAAACTGTTTTTT
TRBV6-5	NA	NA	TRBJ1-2	CASSSTGKGGYTF	TGTGCCAGCAGTTCCACGGGGAAGGGTGGCTACACCTTC
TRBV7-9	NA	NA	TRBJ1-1	CASSLHSTDTEAFF	TGTGCCAGCAGCTTACACAGCACGGACACTGAAGCTTTCTTT